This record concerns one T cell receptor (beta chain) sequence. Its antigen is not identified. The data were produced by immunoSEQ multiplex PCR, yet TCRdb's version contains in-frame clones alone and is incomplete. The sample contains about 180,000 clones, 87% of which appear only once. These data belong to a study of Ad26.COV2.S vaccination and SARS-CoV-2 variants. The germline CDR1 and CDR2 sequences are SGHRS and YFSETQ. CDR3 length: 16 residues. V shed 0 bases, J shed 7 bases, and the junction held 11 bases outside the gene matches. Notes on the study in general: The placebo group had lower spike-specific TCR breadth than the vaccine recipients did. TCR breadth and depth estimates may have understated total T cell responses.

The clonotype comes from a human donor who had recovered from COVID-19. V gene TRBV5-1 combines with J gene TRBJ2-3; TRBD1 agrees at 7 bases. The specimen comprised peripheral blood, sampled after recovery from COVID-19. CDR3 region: CASSLGDRVSRNTQYF. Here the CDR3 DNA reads TGCGCCAGCAGCTTGGGGGACAGAGTTAGCAGGAATACGCAGTATTTT.